Reported below is one T cell receptor (beta chain). Its antigen is currently unknown. The data originate from a study of response to subunit inactivated influenza vaccine. Findings and limits, study-wide: The authors put forward the suggestion that each seasonal influenza vaccination may bring in only a limited number of new T cells.

TCRdb ran MiXCR on the RT-PCR reads and lists one entry per CDR3 protein. The data contain about 520,000 distinct CDR3 sequences, roughly 23% of them singletons. Germline CDR1 is MNHNY and CDR2 is SVGAGI (reference sequence). The CDR3 contains 12 residues. The ends were cut back, 2 bases at V and 8 bases at J, with 7 bases in the middle. Sequencing used CD4+ T cells sorted from PBMCs, obtained 4 to 6 days after vaccination. The genes are TRBV6-6 and TRBJ2-1, with D unclear. The receptor comes from a man in his forties or fifties who received an inactivated influenza vaccine. The CDR3 DNA is TGTGCCAGCAGTTACCAGTCCCATGAGCAGTTCTTC. Translation: CASSYQSHEQFF.